The T cell receptor beta chain described here comes from a study of blood T cells in healthy people across ages. The V gene end was trimmed by 1 base and the J gene end by 9 bases; junction bases not matched to a gene: 7. Germline V gene sequence: CDR1 SGHAT, CDR2 FQDESV (reference sequence). The CDR3 is 15 residues long. The authors ran a second PCR of about 6 to 11 cycles using a sample-barcoded 5' primer and a J-beta primer mix. TCRdb redid the calling of the 5' RACE reads with MiXCR, one entry per CDR3 protein. The table includes 600,000 to 900,000 distinct CDR3 sequences, about a quarter detected once. In addition, the sample was reused for a study of T cells of mothers and their children. That investigation notes: Related and unrelated pairs show TCR recombination output that thymic selection shapes similarly.

V is TRBV11-1 and J is TRBJ2-1, with 9 bases lining up with TRBD2. Sequencing was performed on blood. The clonotype was recovered from a boy aged 5-17 years in good health. CDR3 coding DNA: TGTGCCAGCAGCTTAGGTCTAGCGGGGTATGGTGAGCAGTTCTTC. As protein: CASSLGLAGYGEQFF.